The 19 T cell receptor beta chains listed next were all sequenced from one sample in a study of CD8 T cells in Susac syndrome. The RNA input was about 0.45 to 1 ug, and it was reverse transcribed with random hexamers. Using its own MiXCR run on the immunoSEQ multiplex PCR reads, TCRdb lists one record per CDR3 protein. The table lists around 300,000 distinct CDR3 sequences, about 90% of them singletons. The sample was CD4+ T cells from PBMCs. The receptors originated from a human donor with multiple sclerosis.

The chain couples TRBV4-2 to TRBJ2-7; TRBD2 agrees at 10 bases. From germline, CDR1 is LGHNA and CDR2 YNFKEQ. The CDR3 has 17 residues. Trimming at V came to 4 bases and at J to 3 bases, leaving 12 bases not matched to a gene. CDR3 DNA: TGTGCCAGCAGCCGAGAAGGTGGACTAGCGGCAAGCTACGAGCAGTACTTC. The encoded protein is CASSREGGLAASYEQYF.

This chain's CDR3 is CASSVRSGASFSYEQYF. In nucleotides, the CDR3 is TGTGCCAGTAGTGTACGGTCGGGAGCGAGCTTTTCCTACGAGCAGTACTTC. The chain carries TRBV19 and TRBJ2-7, with D perhaps matching TRBD2 (6 bases). Trimming took 5 bases from V and 1 from J, leaving 21 bases between them. In germline, CDR1 is LNHDA, CDR2 SQIVND (reference sequence). The CDR3 loop spans 17 amino acids.

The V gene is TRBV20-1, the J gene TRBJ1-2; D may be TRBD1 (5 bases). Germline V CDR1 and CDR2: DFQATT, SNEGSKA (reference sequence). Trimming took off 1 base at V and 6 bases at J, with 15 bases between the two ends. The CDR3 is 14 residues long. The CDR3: CSARVRGRGDGYTF. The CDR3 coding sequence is TGCAGTGCTAGAGTTCGGGGACGGGGAGATGGCTACACCTTC.

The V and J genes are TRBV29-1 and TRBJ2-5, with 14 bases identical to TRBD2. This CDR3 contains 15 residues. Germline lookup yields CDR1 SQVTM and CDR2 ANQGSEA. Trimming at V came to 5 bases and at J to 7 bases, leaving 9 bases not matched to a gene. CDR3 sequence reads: CSVPSTSGGAGTQYF. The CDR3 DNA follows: TGCAGCGTTCCGTCGACTAGCGGGGGGGCCGGGACCCAGTACTTC.

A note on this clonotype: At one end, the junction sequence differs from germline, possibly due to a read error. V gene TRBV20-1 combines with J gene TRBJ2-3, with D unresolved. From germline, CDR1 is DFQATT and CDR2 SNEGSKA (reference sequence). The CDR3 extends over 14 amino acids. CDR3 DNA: TGCAGTGCCAGAGCTCTCGGGTTCACAGATACGCAGTATTTT. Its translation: CSARALGFTDTQYF.

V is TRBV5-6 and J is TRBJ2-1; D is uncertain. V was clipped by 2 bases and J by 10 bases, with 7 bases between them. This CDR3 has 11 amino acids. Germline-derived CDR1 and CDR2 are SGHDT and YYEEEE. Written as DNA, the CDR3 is TGTGCCAGCAGCTTCAGATACGAGCAGTTCTTC. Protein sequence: CASSFRYEQFF.

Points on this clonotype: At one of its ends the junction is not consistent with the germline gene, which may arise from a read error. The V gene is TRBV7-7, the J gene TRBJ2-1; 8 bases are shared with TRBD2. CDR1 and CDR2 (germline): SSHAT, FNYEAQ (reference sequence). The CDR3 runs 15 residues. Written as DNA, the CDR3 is TGTGCTAGCAGCCTAGGGTCAGCGGGAGTCAATGAGCAGTTCTTC. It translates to CASSLGSAGVNEQFF.

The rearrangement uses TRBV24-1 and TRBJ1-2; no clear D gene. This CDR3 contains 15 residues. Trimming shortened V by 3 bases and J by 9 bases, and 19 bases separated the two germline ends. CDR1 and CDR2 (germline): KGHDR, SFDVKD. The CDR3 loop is CATSDDPATTRSYTF. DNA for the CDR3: TGTGCCACCAGTGATGACCCTGCGACGACGCGAAGCTACACCTTC.

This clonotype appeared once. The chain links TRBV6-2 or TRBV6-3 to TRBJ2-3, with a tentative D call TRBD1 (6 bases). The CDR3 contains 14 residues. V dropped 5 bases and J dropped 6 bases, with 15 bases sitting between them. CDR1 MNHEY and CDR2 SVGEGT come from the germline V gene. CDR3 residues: CASSETRQGDTQYF. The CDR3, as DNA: TGTGCCAGCAGTGAGACCCGCCAGGGGGATACGCAGTATTTT.

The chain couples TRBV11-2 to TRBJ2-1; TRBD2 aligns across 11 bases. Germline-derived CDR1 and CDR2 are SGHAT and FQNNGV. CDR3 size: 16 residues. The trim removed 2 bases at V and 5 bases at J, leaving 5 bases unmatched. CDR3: CASSLSGLAGDNEQFF. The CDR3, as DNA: TGTGCCAGCAGCTTAAGTGGACTAGCGGGCGACAATGAGCAGTTCTTC. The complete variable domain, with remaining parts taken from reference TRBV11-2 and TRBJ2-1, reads EAGVAQSPRYKIIEKRQSVAFWCNPISGHATLYWYQQILGQGPKLLIQFQNNGVVDDSQLPKDRFSAERLKGVDSTLKIQPAKLEDSAVYLCASSLSGLAGDNEQFFGPGTRLTVL.

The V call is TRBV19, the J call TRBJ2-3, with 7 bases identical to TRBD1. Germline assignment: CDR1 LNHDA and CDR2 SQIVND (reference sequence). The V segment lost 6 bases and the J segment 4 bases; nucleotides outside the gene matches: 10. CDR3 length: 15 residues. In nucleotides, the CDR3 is TGTGCCAGTAGCGCAGGGAGCAGGGGGTCAGATACGCAGTATTTT. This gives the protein CASSAGSRGSDTQYF.

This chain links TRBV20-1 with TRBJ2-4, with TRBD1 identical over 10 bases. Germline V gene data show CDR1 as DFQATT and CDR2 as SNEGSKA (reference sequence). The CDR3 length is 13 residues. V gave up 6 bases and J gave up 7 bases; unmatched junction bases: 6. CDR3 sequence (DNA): TGCAGTGCAGGAGACAGGGGGCCGAACATTCAGTACTTC. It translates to CSAGDRGPNIQYF.

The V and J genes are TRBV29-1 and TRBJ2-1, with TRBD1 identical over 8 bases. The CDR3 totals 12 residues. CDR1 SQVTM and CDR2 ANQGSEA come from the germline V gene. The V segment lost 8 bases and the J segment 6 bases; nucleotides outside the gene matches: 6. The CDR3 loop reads CSTTGEVNEQFF. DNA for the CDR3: TGCAGCACGACAGGGGAGGTCAATGAGCAGTTCTTC.

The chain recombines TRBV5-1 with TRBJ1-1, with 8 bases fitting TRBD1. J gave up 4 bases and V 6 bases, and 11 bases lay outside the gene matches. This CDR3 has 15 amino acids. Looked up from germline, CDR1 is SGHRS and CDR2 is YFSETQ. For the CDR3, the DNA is TGCGCCAGCAAACGAAGCGGGACAGGTCCCACTGAAGCTTTCTTT. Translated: CASKRSGTGPTEAFF.

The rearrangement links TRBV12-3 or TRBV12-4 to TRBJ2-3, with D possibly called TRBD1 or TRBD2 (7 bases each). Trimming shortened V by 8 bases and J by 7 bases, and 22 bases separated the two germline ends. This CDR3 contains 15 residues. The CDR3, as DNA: TGTGCCAGCGCCCGGCGGGGGACAGATTCTTATACGCAGTATTTT. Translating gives CASARRGTDSYTQYF.

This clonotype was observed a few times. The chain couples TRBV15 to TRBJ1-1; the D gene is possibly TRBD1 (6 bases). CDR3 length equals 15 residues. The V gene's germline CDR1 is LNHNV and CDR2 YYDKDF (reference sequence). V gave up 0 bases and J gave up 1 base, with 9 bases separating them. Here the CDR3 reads CATSRDLTGNTEAFF. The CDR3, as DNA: TGTGCCACCAGCAGAGACCTGACAGGGAACACTGAAGCTTTCTTT.

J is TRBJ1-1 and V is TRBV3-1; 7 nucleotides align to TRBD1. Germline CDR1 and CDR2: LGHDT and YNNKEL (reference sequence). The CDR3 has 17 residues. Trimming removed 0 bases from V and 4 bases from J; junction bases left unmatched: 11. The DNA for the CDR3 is TGTGCCAGCAGCCAAGAACAGGGGTCTCACTCGAGCACTGAAGCTTTCTTT. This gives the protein CASSQEQGSHSSTEAFF. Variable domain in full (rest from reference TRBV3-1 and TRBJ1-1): DTAVSQTPKYLVTQMGNDKSIKCEQNLGHDTMYWYKQDSKKFLKIMFSYNNKELIINETVPNRFSPKSPDKAHLNLHINSLELGDSAVYFCASSQEQGSHSSTEAFFGQGTRLTVV.

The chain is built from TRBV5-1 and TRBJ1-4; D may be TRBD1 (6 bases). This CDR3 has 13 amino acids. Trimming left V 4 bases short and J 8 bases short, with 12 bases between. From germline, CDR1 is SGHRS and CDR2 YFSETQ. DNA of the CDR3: TGCGCCAGCAGCGCCCAGGGGCAGGAAAAACTGTTTTTT. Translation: CASSAQGQEKLFF.

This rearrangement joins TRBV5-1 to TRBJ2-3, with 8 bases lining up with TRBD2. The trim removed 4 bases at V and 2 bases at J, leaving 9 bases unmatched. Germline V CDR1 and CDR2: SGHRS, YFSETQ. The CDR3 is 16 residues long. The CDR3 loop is CASSPARTSSTDTQYF. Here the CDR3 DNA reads TGCGCCAGCAGCCCTGCCAGGACTAGCTCCACAGATACGCAGTATTTT.